This T cell receptor beta chain derives from a study of T cells in Graves' hyperthyroidism and ophthalmopathy. The CDR3 totals 12 residues. Trimming took 8 bases from V and 4 from J, leaving 14 bases between them. CDR1 SQVTM and CDR2 ANQGSEA come from the germline V gene. This clonotype was detected only once. TCR beta CDR3 regions were amplified from RNA transcripts. Primed by the HTBI set, a first-round RT-PCR was run on the TCR CDR3. TCRdb analysed the multiplex PCR reads with MiXCR anew, one entry per CDR3 protein. The profile shows hundreds of thousands of distinct CDR3 sequences, just under 45% of them singletons.

The clonotype was recovered from an adult man with Graves' disease, either hyperthyroidism or ophthalmopathy (not recorded which). Sequenced input: peripheral blood or thyroid tissue (not recorded which). This chain uses TRBV29-1 with TRBJ1-2; the D gene is possibly TRBD1 (6 bases). The CDR3 DNA is TGCAGCTCCCAGACAGGCAGCTATGGCTACACCTTC. This translates into CSSQTGSYGYTF.